The rows below give T cell receptor beta chains drawn from one sample of a study of T cells in Graves' hyperthyroidism and ophthalmopathy. Each CDR3 protein is one row after TCRdb ran MiXCR on the multiplex PCR reads. The sample holds a few hundred thousand distinct CDR3 sequences, 14% to 15% seen once. The sequencing input was blood. The origin of the receptors is a woman aged 25 to 45 with Graves' hyperthyroidism. The CDR3 runs from the conserved cysteine through the conserved F or W. D genes are given only for firm matches. Size values are once, few and many counts, or a class for expanded clones, and some rows have none.

d_gene	v_gene	j_gene	abundance	len	CDR3aa	CDR3nt
TRBD1	TRBV5-1	TRBJ2-7	few	14	CASSWDRGNHEQYF	TGCGCCAGCAGCTGGGACAGGGGGAACCACGAGCAGTACTTC
TRBD2	TRBV20-1	TRBJ2-3	-	15	CSRLAGGTGTDTQYF	TGCAGTCGCCTGGCGGGAGGAACGGGAACAGATACGCAGTATTTT
-	TRBV20-1	TRBJ2-4	few	14	CSASIPRGVNIQYF	TGCAGTGCTAGCATCCCAAGGGGCGTTAACATTCAGTACTTC
-	TRBV30	TRBJ2-4	many	15	CAWSVRRGGGNIQYF	TGTGCCTGGAGTGTTAGACGGGGAGGCGGAAACATTCAGTACTTC
TRBD2	TRBV11-2	TRBJ2-3	many	17	CASSLDYRTSGTDTQYF	TGTGCCAGCAGCTTAGATTACAGGACTAGCGGCACAGATACGCAGTATTTT
-	TRBV10-1	TRBJ2-5	many	13	CASSESSPETQYF	TGCGCCAGCAGTGAGTCGTCGCCAGAGACCCAGTACTTC
TRBD1	TRBV12-3/TRBV12-4	TRBJ2-7	many	15	CASSRRDSYVYEQYF	TGTGCCAGCAGCCGTCGGGACAGTTATGTCTACGAGCAGTACTTC
-	TRBV19	TRBJ1-1	-	19	CASSINHINPNGVNTEAFF	TGTGCCAGTAGTATTAATCATATCAATCCGAATGGCGTGAACACTGAAGCTTTCTTT
-	TRBV28	TRBJ1-2	-	15	CATMGSGRTNYGYTF	TGTGCCACCATGGGGTCAGGAAGAACTAACTATGGCTACACCTTC
-	TRBV9	TRBJ2-5	-	15	CASSVITGKQETQYF	TGTGCCAGCAGCGTCATCACAGGGAAACAAGAGACCCAGTACTTC
-	TRBV29-1	TRBJ2-6	-	13	CSVGDSGANVLTF	TGCAGCGTTGGGGACTCTGGGGCCAACGTCCTGACTTTC
-	TRBV5-1	TRBJ2-5	-	14	CASSRTRARETQYF	TGCGCCAGCAGCAGAACCCGGGCGAGGGAGACCCAGTACTTC
-	TRBV6-2/TRBV6-3	TRBJ2-3	many	15	CASSYSTKATDTQYF	TGTGCCAGCAGTTACTCGACGAAAGCCACAGATACGCAGTATTTT
-	TRBV28	TRBJ2-1	many	13	CASSLYQAGEQFF	TGTGCCAGCAGTTTATATCAAGCCGGTGAGCAGTTCTTC
-	TRBV6-1	TRBJ1-6	few	15	CASSEQSGYNSPLHF	TGTGCCAGCAGTGAACAAAGTGGGTATAATTCACCCCTCCACTTT
-	TRBV27	TRBJ2-7	many	14	CASSLTDSRDEQYF	TGTGCCAGCAGTTTGACGGACTCGAGGGACGAGCAGTACTTC
TRBD1	TRBV20-1	TRBJ1-5	-	13	CSARQGDLQPQHF	TGCAGTGCCCGACAGGGGGACCTTCAGCCCCAGCATTTT
-	TRBV7-9	TRBJ2-3	-	14	CASSSSTSTDTQYF	TGTGCCAGCAGCTCCTCTACCAGCACAGATACGCAGTATTTT
-	TRBV6-1	TRBJ1-5	-	14	CASSETQGNQPQHF	TGTGCCAGCAGTGAGACACAGGGAAACCAGCCCCAGCATTTT
-	TRBV18	TRBJ2-1	many	15	CASSLRDPPYNEQFF	TGTGCCAGCTCACTACGGGATCCCCCCTACAATGAGCAGTTCTTC
TRBD1	TRBV28	TRBJ2-7	many	12	CASSSTGDEQYF	TGTGCCAGCAGTTCCACAGGGGACGAGCAGTACTTC
TRBD2	TRBV27	TRBJ2-1	many	14	CASRSISGMNEQFF	TGTGCCAGCAGGAGTATTAGCGGGATGAATGAGCAGTTCTTC
TRBD1	TRBV7-2	TRBJ1-2	few	20	CASSLRPGTGFRGESYGYTF	TGTGCCAGCAGCCTCCGTCCCGGGACAGGGTTCCGAGGGGAGTCCTATGGCTACACCTTC
-	TRBV27	TRBJ1-1	many	13	CASSLSLGAEAFF	TGTGCCAGCAGTTTATCGTTAGGAGCTGAAGCTTTCTTT
-	TRBV10-3	TRBJ2-5	many	13	CAIRQDLEETQYF	TGTGCCATCAGGCAGGATCTTGAAGAGACCCAGTACTTC
-	TRBV15	TRBJ2-7	few	14	CATSSHLRDYEQYF	TGTGCCACCAGCAGCCATCTCCGGGACTACGAGCAGTACTTC
TRBD2	TRBV19	TRBJ2-5	few	16	CASSPTSGRHQETQYF	TGTGCCAGTAGTCCTACTAGCGGGAGGCATCAAGAGACCCAGTACTTC
-	TRBV28	TRBJ2-7	many	14	CASFAQGSWHEQYF	TGTGCCAGCTTCGCCCAAGGTAGTTGGCACGAGCAGTACTTC
-	TRBV6-2/TRBV6-3	TRBJ1-3	-	15	CASSDMGLSGNTIYF	TGTGCCAGCAGTGACATGGGCCTCTCTGGAAACACCATATATTTT